The T cell receptor (beta chain) described here comes from a study of chemoradiotherapy in HPV16-positive cancers. Over chemoradiotherapy, repertoires were sampled more than once. TCRdb keeps only in-frame clones here, not all; method: immunoSEQ multiplex PCR. The sample holds some 9,600 clones, about 82% seen once. The germline gives CDR1 MNHNY, CDR2 SVGAGI (reference sequence). CDR3 length equals 13 residues. Trimming left V 3 bases short and J 3 bases short, with 8 bases between. Study results and limitations: Only a couple of HPV16-positive patients supplied the functional HPV-specificity definition. In HPV16-positive patients, HPV-responsive T-cell expansion tracked better recurrence-free survival.

About this clone: The antigen remains unidentified.

This material consisted of blood, taken from a patient who underwent chemoradiotherapy. The chain uses TRBV6-6 and TRBJ1-1; no clear D. This TCR was sampled from a human donor with HPV-associated anogenital cancer. The DNA for the CDR3 is TGTGCCAGCAGTTATGAAAGGGACACTGAAGCTTTCTTT. Protein product: CASSYERDTEAFF.